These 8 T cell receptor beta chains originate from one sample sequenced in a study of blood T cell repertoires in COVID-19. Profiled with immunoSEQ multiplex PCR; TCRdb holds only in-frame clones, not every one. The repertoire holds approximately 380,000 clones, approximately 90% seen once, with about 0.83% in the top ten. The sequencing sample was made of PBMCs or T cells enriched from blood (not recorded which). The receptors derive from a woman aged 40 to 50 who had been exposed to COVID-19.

CDR3 sequence reads: CASTERGLSNQPQHF. CDR3 DNA: TGTGCCAGCACCGAAAGGGGTCTTAGCAATCAGCCCCAGCATTTT. This rearrangement joins TRBV2 to TRBJ1-5, with a possible D match to TRBD1 (5 bases). This CDR3 has 15 residues. CDR1 SNHLY and CDR2 FYNNEI come from the germline V gene. Trimming removed 7 bases from V and 0 bases from J, with 13 bases in between.

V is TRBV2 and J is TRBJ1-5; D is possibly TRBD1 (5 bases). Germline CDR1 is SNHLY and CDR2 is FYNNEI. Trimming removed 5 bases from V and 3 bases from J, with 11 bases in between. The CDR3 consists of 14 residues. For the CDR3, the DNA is TGTGCCAGCAGTACCGACAGTTACAATCAGCCCCAGCATTTT. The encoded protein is CASSTDSYNQPQHF.

The CDR3 DNA follows: TGCGCCAGCAGTAAAACCAGGACAGGGAGAGACAATGAGCAGTTCTTC. Translation: CASSKTRTGRDNEQFF. The V and J genes are TRBV10-1 and TRBJ2-1; TRBD1 aligns across 8 bases. The CDR3 sequence is 16 residues long. Germline-derived CDR1 and CDR2 are WNHNN and SYGVQD (reference sequence). The V and J ends lost 5 bases and 5 bases, in that order; junction bases with no gene match: 11.

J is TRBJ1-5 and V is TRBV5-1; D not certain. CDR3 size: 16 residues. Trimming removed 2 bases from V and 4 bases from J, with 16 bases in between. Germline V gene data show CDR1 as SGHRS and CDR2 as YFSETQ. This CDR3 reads CASSFGVPGGNQPQHF. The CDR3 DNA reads TGCGCCAGCAGCTTTGGAGTCCCGGGAGGAAATCAGCCCCAGCATTTT.

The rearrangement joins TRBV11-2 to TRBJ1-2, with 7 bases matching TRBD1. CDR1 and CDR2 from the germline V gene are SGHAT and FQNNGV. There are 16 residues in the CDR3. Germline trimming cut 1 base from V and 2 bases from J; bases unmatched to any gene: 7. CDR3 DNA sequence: TGTGCCAGCAGCTTAGGGACAGGCTGGACGAACTATGGCTACACCTTC. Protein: CASSLGTGWTNYGYTF.

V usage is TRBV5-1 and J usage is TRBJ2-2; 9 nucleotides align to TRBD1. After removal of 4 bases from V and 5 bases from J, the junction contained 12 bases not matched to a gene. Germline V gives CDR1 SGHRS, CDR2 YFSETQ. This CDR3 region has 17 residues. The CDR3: CASSLEGTGIGTGELFF. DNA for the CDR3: TGCGCCAGCAGCCTGGAGGGGACAGGGATTGGGACCGGGGAGCTGTTTTTT.

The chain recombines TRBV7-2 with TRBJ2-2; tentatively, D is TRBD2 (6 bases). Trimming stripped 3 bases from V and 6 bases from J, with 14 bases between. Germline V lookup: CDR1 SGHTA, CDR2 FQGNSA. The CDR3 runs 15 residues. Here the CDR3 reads CASSLKLAAAGELFF. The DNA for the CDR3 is TGTGCCAGCAGCTTGAAACTAGCCGCCGCCGGGGAGCTGTTTTTT.

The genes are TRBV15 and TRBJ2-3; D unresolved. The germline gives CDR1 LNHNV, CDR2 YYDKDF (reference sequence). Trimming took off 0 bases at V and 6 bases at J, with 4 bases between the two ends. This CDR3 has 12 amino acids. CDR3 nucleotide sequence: TGTGCCACCAGCAGAGATCGTGATACGCAGTATTTT. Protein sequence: CATSRDRDTQYF.